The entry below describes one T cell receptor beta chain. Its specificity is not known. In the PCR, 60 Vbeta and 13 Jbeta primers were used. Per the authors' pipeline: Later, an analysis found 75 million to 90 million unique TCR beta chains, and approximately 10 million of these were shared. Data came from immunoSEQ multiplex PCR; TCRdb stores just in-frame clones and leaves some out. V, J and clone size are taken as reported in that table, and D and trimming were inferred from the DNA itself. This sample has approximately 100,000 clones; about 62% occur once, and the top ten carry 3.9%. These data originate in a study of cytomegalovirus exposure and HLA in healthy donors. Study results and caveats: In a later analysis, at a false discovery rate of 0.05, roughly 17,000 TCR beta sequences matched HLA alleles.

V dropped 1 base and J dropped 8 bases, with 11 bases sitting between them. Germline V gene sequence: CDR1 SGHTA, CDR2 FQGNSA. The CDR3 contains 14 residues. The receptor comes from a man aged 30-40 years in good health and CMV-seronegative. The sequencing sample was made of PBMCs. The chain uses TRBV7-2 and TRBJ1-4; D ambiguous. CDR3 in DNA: TGTGCCAGCAGCTTAGACCTCTATCACGAAAAACTGTTTTTT. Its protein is CASSLDLYHEKLFF.